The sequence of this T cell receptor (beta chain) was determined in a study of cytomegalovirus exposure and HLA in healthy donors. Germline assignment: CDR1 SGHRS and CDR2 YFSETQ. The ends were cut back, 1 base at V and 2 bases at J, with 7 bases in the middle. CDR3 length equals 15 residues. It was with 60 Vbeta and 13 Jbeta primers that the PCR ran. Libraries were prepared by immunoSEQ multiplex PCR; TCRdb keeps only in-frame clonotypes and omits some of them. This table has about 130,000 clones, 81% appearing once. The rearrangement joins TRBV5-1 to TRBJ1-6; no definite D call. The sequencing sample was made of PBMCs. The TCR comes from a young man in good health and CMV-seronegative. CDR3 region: CASSLSETYNSPLHF. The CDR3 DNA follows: TGCGCCAGCAGCTTGTCCGAGACCTATAATTCACCCCTCCACTTT.